These T cell receptor beta chains were read from a single sample in a study of T-cell memory formation after mild COVID-19. TCRdb used MiXCR to reprocess the 5' RACE reads, holding one entry per CDR3 protein. Among approximately 560,000 distinct CDR3 sequences, 15% to 20% were seen once, and the ten largest hold about 8.1%. The material sequenced was PBMCs or a T cell subset sorted from them (not recorded which). The source is an adult woman who had mild COVID-19 (a few samples of this study predate the infection). Cell type and time point are not known. The CDR3 runs from the conserved cysteine through the conserved F or W. A D gene is named only where the DNA matches it firmly. Clone size is given for some rows only: seen once, a few or many times, or a class if the clone is expanded.

clone size: few; V gene: TRBV24-1; D gene: .; J gene: TRBJ1-2; CDR3 DNA: TGTGCCACCAGTGATTTGGTGGTCGGGGGCTACACCTTC; CDR3 protein: CATSDLVVGGYTF
clone size: .; V gene: TRBV20-1; D gene: .; J gene: TRBJ2-2; CDR3 DNA: TGCAGTGCTAGAGATCTAAGGACCTCGAACACCGGGGAGCTGTTTTTT; CDR3 protein: CSARDLRTSNTGELFF
clone size: few; V gene: TRBV11-3; D gene: TRBD2; J gene: TRBJ2-1; CDR3 DNA: TGTGCCAGCAGCTTAGATACGACTAGCGGCTTTGGGTACAATGAGCAGTTCTTC; CDR3 protein: CASSLDTTSGFGYNEQFF
clone size: .; V gene: TRBV12-3/TRBV12-4; D gene: TRBD2; J gene: TRBJ2-2; CDR3 DNA: TGTGCCAGCAGTTTAGTAGGACTAGCGGGGGGGCCGAACACCGGGGAGCTGTTTTTT; CDR3 protein: CASSLVGLAGGPNTGELFF
clone size: few; V gene: TRBV4-1; D gene: .; J gene: TRBJ1-2; CDR3 DNA: TGCGCCAGCAGCCAAGATCACGGCCCAAGCAACTATGGCTACACCTTC; CDR3 protein: CASSQDHGPSNYGYTF
clone size: .; V gene: TRBV6-1; D gene: .; J gene: TRBJ2-1; CDR3 DNA: TGTGCCAGCAGTGTAGGGACACGTTACAATGAGCAGTTCTTC; CDR3 protein: CASSVGTRYNEQFF
clone size: .; V gene: TRBV20-1; D gene: .; J gene: TRBJ1-5; CDR3 DNA: TGCAGTGCCAGGACAGAGGGCAATCAGCCCCAGCATTTT; CDR3 protein: CSARTEGNQPQHF
clone size: many; V gene: TRBV20-1; D gene: .; J gene: TRBJ2-3; CDR3 DNA: TGCAGTGCTGCCCACTCTAGTACTAGCACAGATACGCAGTATTTT; CDR3 protein: CSAAHSSTSTDTQYF
clone size: .; V gene: TRBV12-3/TRBV12-4; D gene: TRBD2; J gene: TRBJ2-4; CDR3 DNA: TGTGCCAGCAGTACCAGACTAGCGGGGGGACTAAAAAACATTCAGTACTTC; CDR3 protein: CASSTRLAGGLKNIQYF
clone size: few; V gene: TRBV18; D gene: TRBD2; J gene: TRBJ2-7; CDR3 DNA: TGTGCCAGCTCACCAGGGAGGGCCTACGAGCAGTACTTC; CDR3 protein: CASSPGRAYEQYF
clone size: .; V gene: TRBV24-1; D gene: .; J gene: TRBJ2-5; CDR3 DNA: TGTGCCACCAGTTCCCGGGGGACAGACGGATTCCAAGAGACCCAGTACTTC; CDR3 protein: CATSSRGTDGFQETQYF
clone size: few; V gene: TRBV12-3/TRBV12-4; D gene: .; J gene: TRBJ2-3; CDR3 DNA: TGTGCCAGCAGTCGGTTAAGGGATACGCAGTATTTT; CDR3 protein: CASSRLRDTQYF
clone size: .; V gene: TRBV13; D gene: .; J gene: TRBJ2-7; CDR3 DNA: TGTGCCAGCAGTTCTCGGGCGGAATACGAGCAGTACTTC; CDR3 protein: CASSSRAEYEQYF
clone size: .; V gene: TRBV6-6; D gene: .; J gene: TRBJ1-5; CDR3 DNA: TGTGCCAGCAGTTACGCCTATCAGGGTTACGAAGGGCATTTT; CDR3 protein: CASSYAYQGYEGHF
clone size: .; V gene: TRBV12-3/TRBV12-4; D gene: .; J gene: TRBJ1-4; CDR3 DNA: TGTGCCAGCAGTTTCGCAGCGGGGGGCAACCTGTTTGGTGAAAAACTGTTTTTT; CDR3 protein: CASSFAAGGNLFGEKLFF
clone size: few; V gene: TRBV12-3/TRBV12-4; D gene: TRBD1; J gene: TRBJ2-7; CDR3 DNA: TGTGCCAGCAGTTCGGGACAGGGGAGATACGAGCAGTACTTC; CDR3 protein: CASSSGQGRYEQYF
clone size: .; V gene: TRBV27; D gene: .; J gene: TRBJ2-1; CDR3 DNA: TGTGCCAGCAGTTTAGATGCGTACAATGAGCAGTTCTTC; CDR3 protein: CASSLDAYNEQFF
clone size: few; V gene: TRBV11-2; D gene: .; J gene: TRBJ2-3; CDR3 DNA: TGTGCCAGCAGCTTAGATTTAGGTGGGCGCACAGATACGCAGTATTTT; CDR3 protein: CASSLDLGGRTDTQYF
clone size: few; V gene: TRBV29-1; D gene: .; J gene: TRBJ2-1; CDR3 DNA: TGCAGCGTTGAGCGGGTGACCTCCAATGAGCAGTTCTTC; CDR3 protein: CSVERVTSNEQFF
clone size: few; V gene: TRBV7-2; D gene: .; J gene: TRBJ2-7; CDR3 DNA: TGTGCCAGCAGCTTAGCCCCCAGGACTGACTCCTACGAGCAGTACTTC; CDR3 protein: CASSLAPRTDSYEQYF
clone size: .; V gene: TRBV20-1; D gene: .; J gene: TRBJ1-6; CDR3 DNA: TGCAGTGCTAGCGGTGGCCGCCCAATGGGTTCACCCCTCCACTTT; CDR3 protein: CSASGGRPMGSPLHF
clone size: .; V gene: TRBV7-9; D gene: .; J gene: TRBJ1-1; CDR3 DNA: TGTGCCAGCAGCTTAGGAGGGGATATCACTGAAGCTTTCTTT; CDR3 protein: CASSLGGDITEAFF
clone size: few; V gene: TRBV27; D gene: .; J gene: TRBJ2-1; CDR3 DNA: TGTGCCAGCAGTTATGCGACTAGACTCGGTGAGCAGTTCTTC; CDR3 protein: CASSYATRLGEQFF
clone size: .; V gene: TRBV12-3/TRBV12-4; D gene: TRBD2; J gene: TRBJ2-5; CDR3 DNA: TGTGCCAGCAGTTTGGTCATCGGGACTAGCGGAGAGACCCAGTACTTC; CDR3 protein: CASSLVIGTSGETQYF
clone size: .; V gene: TRBV20-1; D gene: .; J gene: TRBJ2-3; CDR3 DNA: TGCAGTGCTAGAGCACTCGTCAGTCGCGCAGATACGCAGTATTTT; CDR3 protein: CSARALVSRADTQYF
clone size: .; V gene: TRBV27; D gene: TRBD2; J gene: TRBJ2-7; CDR3 DNA: TGTGCCAGCAGTTCTATTGAGTTCGCGGGGGGCTACCTCTACGAGCAGTACTTC; CDR3 protein: CASSSIEFAGGYLYEQYF
clone size: .; V gene: TRBV27; D gene: TRBD1; J gene: TRBJ2-3; CDR3 DNA: TGTGCCAGCAGTTTATCAGGGACAGGGGGTACGCAGTATTTT; CDR3 protein: CASSLSGTGGTQYF
clone size: .; V gene: TRBV11-2; D gene: .; J gene: TRBJ2-1; CDR3 DNA: TGTGCCAGCAGCCCCTACCTGTACTCCTACAAGGAGCAGTTCTTC; CDR3 protein: CASSPYLYSYKEQFF
clone size: few; V gene: TRBV7-9; D gene: TRBD2; J gene: TRBJ2-3; CDR3 DNA: TGTGCCAGCAGCTACAGCGGGGCTGTCGCGGCAGATACGCAGTATTTT; CDR3 protein: CASSYSGAVAADTQYF
clone size: .; V gene: TRBV7-9; D gene: .; J gene: TRBJ1-6; CDR3 DNA: TGTGCCAGCAGCTTAGCGCGGGGTTATAATTCACCCCTCCACTTT; CDR3 protein: CASSLARGYNSPLHF
clone size: few; V gene: TRBV20-1; D gene: TRBD1; J gene: TRBJ1-5; CDR3 DNA: TGCAGTGCTATCGCAGGGGGCGGTCAGCCCCAGCATTTT; CDR3 protein: CSAIAGGGQPQHF
clone size: .; V gene: TRBV25-1; D gene: TRBD1; J gene: TRBJ1-1; CDR3 DNA: TGTGCCAGCAGTGATCGAGGGACAGGGAACACTGAAGCTTTCTTT; CDR3 protein: CASSDRGTGNTEAFF
clone size: .; V gene: TRBV20-1; D gene: TRBD2; J gene: TRBJ2-2; CDR3 DNA: TGCAGTGCTAGAGGCGCGGGAAGCGGGAGACGCACCGGGGAGCTGTTTTTT; CDR3 protein: CSARGAGSGRRTGELFF
clone size: .; V gene: TRBV28; D gene: .; J gene: TRBJ2-1; CDR3 DNA: TGTGCCAGCAGTTTACTCGATGACAATGAGCAGTTCTTC; CDR3 protein: CASSLLDDNEQFF
clone size: few; V gene: TRBV27; D gene: .; J gene: TRBJ2-3; CDR3 DNA: TGTGCCAGCAGTTTAGATGCGGGACTTATAAACACAGATACGCAGTATTTT; CDR3 protein: CASSLDAGLINTDTQYF
clone size: .; V gene: TRBV30; D gene: .; J gene: TRBJ2-6; CDR3 DNA: TGTGCCTGGAGTGAGCTGAGCTCTGGGGCCAACGTCCTGACTTTC; CDR3 protein: CAWSELSSGANVLTF
clone size: few; V gene: TRBV7-9; D gene: .; J gene: TRBJ2-1; CDR3 DNA: TGTGCCAGCAGCCCGACTCCCGAGCAGTTCTTC; CDR3 protein: CASSPTPEQFF
clone size: .; V gene: TRBV6-5; D gene: .; J gene: TRBJ1-5; CDR3 DNA: TGTGCCAGCAGTTATAACAGGGTAGGGCAGCCCCAGCATTTT; CDR3 protein: CASSYNRVGQPQHF
clone size: .; V gene: TRBV20-1; D gene: TRBD1; J gene: TRBJ2-7; CDR3 DNA: TGCAGTGCCCTGGGACAGGGGCCGTCCTACGAGCAGTACTTC; CDR3 protein: CSALGQGPSYEQYF
clone size: few; V gene: TRBV6-5; D gene: TRBD1; J gene: TRBJ1-2; CDR3 DNA: TGTGCCAGCAGATGGGACAGGGGGTATACTAACTATGGCTACACCTTC; CDR3 protein: CASRWDRGYTNYGYTF
clone size: .; V gene: TRBV5-8; D gene: .; J gene: TRBJ1-1; CDR3 DNA: TGTGCCAGCACCCTCCAGGGTTCATTGAACACTGAAGCTTTCTTT; CDR3 protein: CASTLQGSLNTEAFF
clone size: .; V gene: TRBV29-1; D gene: .; J gene: TRBJ2-7; CDR3 DNA: TGCAGCGTTTACGGAGTCCGGCGCGAGCAGTACTTC; CDR3 protein: CSVYGVRREQYF
clone size: .; V gene: TRBV5-1; D gene: TRBD2; J gene: TRBJ2-2; CDR3 DNA: TGCGCCAGCAGCCCAACCTGGGAGGGGACCGGGGAGCTGTTTTTT; CDR3 protein: CASSPTWEGTGELFF
clone size: few; V gene: TRBV12-3/TRBV12-4; D gene: TRBD2; J gene: TRBJ2-7; CDR3 DNA: TGTGCCAGCAGTTTAAGCGGGATACACCCAGATTACGAGCAGTACTTC; CDR3 protein: CASSLSGIHPDYEQYF
clone size: many; V gene: TRBV11-1; D gene: .; J gene: TRBJ2-3; CDR3 DNA: TGTGCCAGCACCGCGGGGACTTCAGATACGCAGTATTTT; CDR3 protein: CASTAGTSDTQYF
clone size: .; V gene: TRBV12-3/TRBV12-4; D gene: .; J gene: TRBJ1-2; CDR3 DNA: TGTGCCAGCAGTTTTGCGGCAGCCTACCTCTATGGCTACACCTTC; CDR3 protein: CASSFAAAYLYGYTF
clone size: few; V gene: TRBV29-1; D gene: .; J gene: TRBJ2-2; CDR3 DNA: TGCGTGGGGACGGCCACCGGGGAGCTGTTTTTT; CDR3 protein: CVGTATGELFF
clone size: few; V gene: TRBV4-2; D gene: TRBD1; J gene: TRBJ1-1; CDR3 DNA: TGTGCCAGCAGCCAAAGGGGCGAGACAGGGGAAGCTTTCTTT; CDR3 protein: CASSQRGETGEAFF
clone size: few; V gene: TRBV10-3; D gene: .; J gene: TRBJ2-1; CDR3 DNA: TGTGCCATCAGTGGGGACTTACGTGAGCAGTTCTTC; CDR3 protein: CAISGDLREQFF
clone size: .; V gene: TRBV20-1; D gene: .; J gene: TRBJ1-2; CDR3 DNA: TGCAGTGCTAGAGAATGGAGTATTACTAACTATGGCTACACCTTC; CDR3 protein: CSAREWSITNYGYTF
clone size: few; V gene: TRBV5-1; D gene: .; J gene: TRBJ1-3; CDR3 DNA: TGCGCCAGCAGCTTCGAAAACACCATATATTTT; CDR3 protein: CASSFENTIYF
clone size: few; V gene: TRBV3-1; D gene: TRBD2; J gene: TRBJ2-1; CDR3 DNA: TGTGCCAGCAGCCAAGAACCCACACTAGCGGGGGGAAGTAATGAGCAGTTCTTC; CDR3 protein: CASSQEPTLAGGSNEQFF
clone size: .; V gene: TRBV2; D gene: TRBD1; J gene: TRBJ2-3; CDR3 DNA: TGTGCCAGCAGTCATCTTACGGACAGGGACCCAGATACGCAGTATTTT; CDR3 protein: CASSHLTDRDPDTQYF
clone size: .; V gene: TRBV5-1; D gene: TRBD1; J gene: TRBJ2-7; CDR3 DNA: TGCGCCAGCAGCTTGTCGGGACAGGCAAGGAAGCAGTACTTC; CDR3 protein: CASSLSGQARKQYF
clone size: few; V gene: TRBV7-9; D gene: TRBD2; J gene: TRBJ2-1; CDR3 DNA: TGTGCCAGCAGCTTAGGGCGGGGGACCTACAATGAGCAGTTCTTC; CDR3 protein: CASSLGRGTYNEQFF